The rows below give T cell receptor beta chains drawn from one sample of a study of T cells after yellow fever vaccination. MiXCR, applied by TCRdb to the 5' RACE reads, yields one record per CDR3 protein. The repertoire holds some 350,000 distinct CDR3 sequences, with roughly 4.3% as singletons. The specimen comprised PBMCs, sampled 5 days after the yellow fever booster vaccination. These receptor sequences come from a young man who received the YFV17D yellow fever vaccine. CDR3s include the opening cysteine and the closing phenylalanine or tryptophan. Each record gives: D gene, J gene, V gene, clone size, CDR3 DNA, CDR3 protein. A D gene is named only where the DNA matches it firmly. Not all rows give a size; the values are once, few, many and, for expanded clones, a class.

NA	TRBJ2-3	TRBV5-1	NA	TGCGCCAGCAGCTCTAAGGGCGCTGGCACAGATACGCAGTATTTT	CASSSKGAGTDTQYF
NA	TRBJ1-3	TRBV7-6	NA	TGTGCCAGCAGCTCACCTGTGGTGGGGGCTGGAAACACCATATATTTT	CASSSPVVGAGNTIYF
TRBD2	TRBJ2-2	TRBV12-3/TRBV12-4	few	TGTGCCAGCAGTCCCACTAGCGGGGGGGCGGTCGGGGAGCTGTTTTTT	CASSPTSGGAVGELFF
NA	TRBJ1-5	TRBV21-1	few	TGTGCCAGTCGACTCCCGACAGCCCATAGCAATCAGCCCCAGCATTTT	CASRLPTAHSNQPQHF
TRBD1	TRBJ1-5	TRBV10-3	many	TGTGCCATCAGTGGCTCCTCGACAGGGGGATCGGGCAATCAGCCCCAGCATTTT	CAISGSSTGGSGNQPQHF
TRBD1	TRBJ2-1	TRBV4-1	NA	TGCGCCAGCAGCCTTCGACAGGGGGCACACGATGAGCAGTTCTTC	CASSLRQGAHDEQFF
NA	TRBJ2-5	TRBV7-9	many	TGTGCCACCTCAAGGCCGGGGTTTTTCCAAGAGACCCAGTACTTC	CATSRPGFFQETQYF
TRBD1	TRBJ2-1	TRBV20-1	many	TGCAGTGCTAGAGGGACAGGGGGCTCCTACAATGAGCAGTTCTTC	CSARGTGGSYNEQFF
NA	TRBJ2-2	TRBV7-9	NA	TGTGCCAGCAGCCCCCTTGGTCCCGGGGAGCTGTTTTTT	CASSPLGPGELFF
TRBD1	TRBJ1-2	TRBV13	few	TGTGCCAGCAGCACCCAGGGACAGGGCCATGGCTACACCTTC	CASSTQGQGHGYTF
TRBD2	TRBJ2-1	TRBV6-6	many	TGTGCCAGCAGTTACATGATAGGACTAGCGGGGGGGCCCAATGAGCAGTTCTTC	CASSYMIGLAGGPNEQFF
NA	TRBJ1-2	TRBV5-1	few	TGCGCCAGCAGCTACGAGACAAGAGCCAGGAAGGATGGCTACACCTTC	CASSYETRARKDGYTF
NA	TRBJ2-5	TRBV4-1	many	TGCGCCAGCAGCTCGATCCCCAGGGACCAAGAGACCCAGTACTTC	CASSSIPRDQETQYF
NA	TRBJ2-1	TRBV30	many	TGTGCCTGGACGGGGGCAAATGAGCAGTTCTTC	CAWTGANEQFF
NA	TRBJ2-3	TRBV6-2/TRBV6-3	few	TGTGCCAGCAGTTCCTGGGACGCGGGAAGCACAGATACGCAGTATTTT	CASSSWDAGSTDTQYF
TRBD2	TRBJ2-7	TRBV5-4	NA	TGTGCCAGCAGCATACCCGGGGGGGCCGCTAGGGAGCAGTACTTC	CASSIPGGAAREQYF
NA	TRBJ2-7	TRBV5-1	many	TGCGCCAGCACCCTCCTACAGGGAAGGGAAGACGAGCAGTACTTC	CASTLLQGREDEQYF
NA	TRBJ1-2	TRBV5-4	few	TGTGCCAGCAGCTTGGCCCAGACAGCTAACTATGGCTACACCTTC	CASSLAQTANYGYTF
NA	TRBJ2-2	TRBV27	many	TGTGCCAGCAGTCGCGACCAGGGGGGCTTTTGGACCGGGGAGCTGTTTTTT	CASSRDQGGFWTGELFF
NA	TRBJ1-1	TRBV6-5	few	TGTGCCAGCAGTTATTATCGGGGCTCGAACACTGAAGCTTTCTTT	CASSYYRGSNTEAFF
NA	TRBJ1-2	TRBV2	few	TGTGCCAGCAGCGCCCCTCGGGGGCAGGGGAGCTATGGCTACACCTTC	CASSAPRGQGSYGYTF
NA	TRBJ2-7	TRBV7-2	few	TGTGCCAGCAGCTTGGTCACCTACGAGCAGTACTTC	CASSLVTYEQYF
TRBD1	TRBJ1-1	TRBV12-3/TRBV12-4	many	TGTGCCAGCAGCCAACATACCAACAGGGGACGAGACACTGAAGCTTTCTTT	CASSQHTNRGRDTEAFF
TRBD2	TRBJ2-5	TRBV5-1	NA	TGCGCCAGCAGCTTCCTGACTAGCGGGGGGCCGAAGGAGACCCAGTACTTC	CASSFLTSGGPKETQYF
TRBD2	TRBJ2-1	TRBV12-3/TRBV12-4	few	TGTGCCAGCACTAGCGGGGGATTAATCTCCTACAATGAGCAGTTCTTC	CASTSGGLISYNEQFF
NA	TRBJ1-6	TRBV27	many	TGTGCCAGCAGTCGAACAAATTCACCCCTCCACTTT	CASSRTNSPLHF
NA	TRBJ1-2	TRBV4-3	few	TGCGCCAGCAGCCAAGAGTACAGGCCTAACTATGGCTACACCTTC	CASSQEYRPNYGYTF
NA	TRBJ2-4	TRBV9	few	TGTGCCAGCAGCCCAACCCCCGAGGGGCGCCGTTCCTTC	CASSPTPEGRRSF
NA	TRBJ2-3	TRBV19	few	TGTGCCAGTAGTATTACCCTAGCCCCAGATACGCAGTATTTT	CASSITLAPDTQYF
TRBD1	TRBJ1-2	TRBV3-1	NA	TGTGCCAGCAGCCAAGGAGGTCAAGGGGGCGGCGGCTACACCTTC	CASSQGGQGGGGYTF
TRBD2	TRBJ2-1	TRBV28	many	TGTGCCAGCAGTGCAGGCGGGGGGGTTTACAATGAGCAGTTCTTC	CASSAGGGVYNEQFF
TRBD1	TRBJ1-1	TRBV12-3/TRBV12-4	many	TGTGCCAGCAGTCTGCTCTGGGACAGGGGTAACACTGAAGCTTTCTTT	CASSLLWDRGNTEAFF
NA	TRBJ2-3	TRBV24-1	many	TGTGCCACCAGTGATCACGGACAGCACGATACGCAGTATTTT	CATSDHGQHDTQYF
TRBD1	TRBJ1-2	TRBV7-6	few	TGTGCCAGCAGCTTAGGGGGACAGTCTGGAGACTATGGCTACACCTTC	CASSLGGQSGDYGYTF
NA	TRBJ2-5	TRBV12-3/TRBV12-4	few	TGTGCCAGAGGTAAAATGGTAGAGACCCAGTACTTC	CARGKMVETQYF
TRBD2	TRBJ2-1	TRBV12-3/TRBV12-4	many	TGTGCCAGCAGCCCAGAAGCGGGGGGGCCCTACAATGAGCAGTTCTTC	CASSPEAGGPYNEQFF
TRBD1	TRBJ1-1	TRBV12-3/TRBV12-4	few	TGTGCCAGCAGTAAGGGGGCCGCAGCTGAAGCTTTCTTT	CASSKGAAAEAFF
NA	TRBJ2-1	TRBV7-9	many	TGTGCCAGCAGCCTCATAGCGTATGAGCAGTTCTTC	CASSLIAYEQFF
TRBD2	TRBJ2-3	TRBV28	NA	TGTGCCAGCCCCCCACTAGCGGGGGGGCTGGATACGCAGTATTTT	CASPPLAGGLDTQYF
NA	TRBJ2-5	TRBV24-1	NA	TGTGCCACCAGTGATTCCACCATTGGGGGCCAAGAGACCCAGTACTTC	CATSDSTIGGQETQYF
NA	TRBJ1-1	TRBV2	many	TGTGCCAGCAGGGAAGGACGGATGAACACTGAAGCTTTCTTT	CASREGRMNTEAFF
NA	TRBJ1-2	TRBV7-2	many	TGTGCCAGCAGCTTAGGGACCTTAAATGGCTACACCTTC	CASSLGTLNGYTF
NA	TRBJ2-7	TRBV7-2	many	TGTGCCAGCAGCTTGACTAGCTCCTACGAGCAGTACTTC	CASSLTSSYEQYF
TRBD1	TRBJ2-5	TRBV5-1	few	TGCGCCAGCAGCTTGGACAAGGCAGGGGGTTCTCGGGAGACCCAGTACTTC	CASSLDKAGGSRETQYF
NA	TRBJ1-3	TRBV12-5	NA	TGTGCTAGTGGTTTGGTACTCCGGACGTATAGCTCTGGAAACACCATATATTTT	CASGLVLRTYSSGNTIYF
NA	TRBJ1-2	TRBV5-4	few	TGTGCCAGCAGCTTGGAAGCGAGCTATGGCTACACCTTC	CASSLEASYGYTF
TRBD2	TRBJ2-2	TRBV11-1	few	TGTGCCAGCAGCTTAGCGCTCCCGGGACTAGGGGGCACCGGGGAGCTGTTTTTT	CASSLALPGLGGTGELFF
NA	TRBJ2-3	TRBV27	few	TGTGCCAGCAGCCTCGTGGGGCCCGATACGCAGTATTTT	CASSLVGPDTQYF
NA	TRBJ2-7	TRBV6-5	few	TGTGCCAGCAGATCGGGGCCCAGCTACGAGCAGTACTTC	CASRSGPSYEQYF
NA	TRBJ2-4	TRBV20-1	few	TGCAGTGCGCGGACTTCCTTAGCCAAAAACATTCAGTACTTC	CSARTSLAKNIQYF
NA	TRBJ2-2	TRBV7-2	few	TGTGCCAGCAGCTTTAGACGAGGCACCGGGGAGCTGTTTTTT	CASSFRRGTGELFF
NA	TRBJ2-3	TRBV24-1	many	TGTGCCACCAGTGATACAGATACGCAGTATTTT	CATSDTDTQYF
NA	TRBJ2-5	TRBV5-1	few	TGCGCCAGCAGCTTGGGCCTAAGCCAGGTGTACCAAGAGACCCAGTACTTC	CASSLGLSQVYQETQYF
NA	TRBJ1-2	TRBV10-3	NA	TGTGCCACTCACAGGGAAACTTTCCCCCGCTACACCTTC	CATHRETFPRYTF